What follows are 29 T cell receptor beta chains derived from one specimen sequenced in a study of T-cell reconstitution after alpha-beta-depleted transplantation in children. Library preparation (for TCRbeta) was performed with unique molecular identifiers. MiXCR was run by TCRdb on the PCR reads, yielding one entry per CDR3 protein. The sample has 670,000 or so distinct CDR3 sequences, 13% seen once. Material: PBMCs, obtained before TCRalphabeta/CD19-depleted stem cell transplant. Every receptor here comes from a girl aged 2-10 years with congenital amegakaryocytic thrombocytopenia, due to receive a stem cell transplant.

This chain uses TRBV5-6 with TRBJ1-5; D is ambiguous. The CDR3 has 14 amino acids. The V end lost 8 bases, the J end lost 0 bases, and 12 bases lay between the germline ends. Germline V lookup: CDR1 SGHDT, CDR2 YYEEEE. The CDR3 DNA follows: TGTGCCAGTGTTGTGGCGGATAGCAATCAGCCCCAGCATTTT. This gives the protein CASVVADSNQPQHF.

The chain has TRBV10-2 and TRBJ1-5, with a possible D match to TRBD1 (6 bases). Germline V lookup: CDR1 WSHSY, CDR2 SAAADI. The CDR3 is made up of 13 amino acids. V was pared by 10 bases and J by 4 bases, with 14 bases between. CDR3: CATTGTGNQPQHF. The DNA for the CDR3 is TGCGCCACCACGGGTACAGGGAATCAGCCCCAGCATTTT.

The J gene is TRBJ1-2, the V gene TRBV18; 10 positions agree with TRBD1. The CDR3 extends over 15 amino acids. Germline lookup yields CDR1 KGHSH and CDR2 LQKENI. With 3 bases clipped from V and 8 bases from J, the junction kept 9 bases outside the gene matches. Here the CDR3 reads CASSPMLGTGVGYTF. As DNA, the CDR3 is TGTGCCAGCTCACCGATGCTCGGGACAGGGGTCGGCTACACCTTC.

This clonotype occurred many times. This chain joins TRBV20-1 and TRBJ2-1; possible D gene TRBD1, 5 bases. CDR1 is DFQATT and CDR2 is SNEGSKA in the germline V gene (reference sequence). The CDR3 is 11 amino acids. V gave up 5 bases and J gave up 4 bases, with 6 bases separating them. The CDR3 coding sequence is TGCAGTGCTCACAGGTACAATGAGCAGTTCTTC. Translation gives CSAHRYNEQFF.

This clonotype was seen only a few times. J is TRBJ2-3 and V is TRBV7-2, with unresolved D. The CDR3 totals 15 residues. Trimming took 3 bases from V and 3 from J, leaving 13 bases between them. Germline lookup yields CDR1 SGHTA and CDR2 FQGNSA. The chain's CDR3 is CASSLVPEGTDTQYF. In nucleotides, the CDR3 is TGTGCCAGCAGCTTGGTCCCAGAAGGGACAGATACGCAGTATTTT.

This rearrangement joins TRBV18 to TRBJ1-1; TRBD1 is a possible D gene (5 bases). Germline lookup yields CDR1 KGHSH and CDR2 LQKENI. The CDR3 contains 14 residues. V was trimmed by 0 bases and J by 1 base, leaving 6 bases between them. The CDR3, as DNA: TGTGCCAGCTCACCACCGGGGCCGAACACTGAAGCTTTCTTT. This gives the protein CASSPPGPNTEAFF.

The V and J genes are TRBV18 and TRBJ2-7; 8 nucleotides agree with TRBD2. Germline V gene lookup returns CDR1 KGHSH and CDR2 LQKENI. CDR3 length: 15 residues. V shed 1 base and J 5 bases; nucleotides not matched to a gene: 7. The CDR3 sequence is CASSPLISREDEQYF. As DNA, the CDR3 is TGTGCCAGCTCACCACTCATCTCGCGGGAGGACGAGCAGTACTTC.

This clonotype was seen at least ten times. The chain couples TRBV6-1 to TRBJ2-3; 8 bases fit TRBD1. Germline values: CDR1 MNHNS, CDR2 SASEGT. The CDR3 has 14 residues. Trimming at V came to 8 bases and at J to 4 bases, leaving 8 bases not matched to a gene. CDR3 in amino acids: CASDLGTGADTQYF. DNA of the CDR3: TGTGCCAGCGACCTCGGGACAGGTGCAGATACGCAGTATTTT.

In regard to this clonotype: A read error may produce the germline difference seen at one junction end. The rearrangement links TRBV6-1 to TRBJ2-3; 12 bases match TRBD1. Per germline, CDR1 MNHNS and CDR2 SASEGT. The CDR3 sequence is 15 residues long. For the CDR3, the DNA is TGTGCCTGCAGCGGGGACAGGGGGCGGACAGATACGCAGTATTTT. Its protein product is CACSGDRGRTDTQYF.

The V call is TRBV28, the J call TRBJ1-5; D gene uncertain. Germline lookup yields CDR1 MDHEN and CDR2 SYDVKM. The CDR3 is 13 residues long. V lost 8 bases to trimming and J lost 5 bases, with 13 bases between them. CDR3 residues: CASGGVDYQPQHF. CDR3 coding DNA: TGTGCCAGCGGCGGGGTAGATTATCAGCCCCAGCATTTT.

A few counts support this clonotype. This sequence joins TRBV7-9 and TRBJ2-1; 13 nucleotides match TRBD2. This CDR3 is 16 amino acids long. With 5 bases clipped from V and 8 bases from J, the junction kept 9 bases outside the gene matches. In germline, CDR1 is SEHNR, CDR2 FQNEAQ (reference sequence). Here the CDR3 DNA reads TGTGCCAGCAGCCTCGGGACTAGCGGGATTGGGGATGAGCAGTTCTTC. Translated: CASSLGTSGIGDEQFF.

The chain carries TRBV20-1 and TRBJ2-1; TRBD1 is a possible D gene (6 bases). V lost 0 bases and J lost 3, with 18 bases in between. The CDR3 totals 17 residues. Germline V gene data show CDR1 as DFQATT and CDR2 as SNEGSKA (reference sequence). The CDR3 bases are TGCAGTGCTAGAGATCCTCAAGGCAGGGGCGACTACAATGAGCAGTTCTTC. Its protein product is CSARDPQGRGDYNEQFF.

In its sample, this clonotype was seen many times. This sequence joins TRBV19 and TRBJ2-1; D not resolved. The CDR3 length is 16 residues. CDR1 LNHDA and CDR2 SQIVND come from the germline V gene (reference sequence). V lost 5 bases and J lost 6, with 20 bases in between. The CDR3 region is CASSPQPANLPNEQFF. For the CDR3, the DNA is TGTGCCAGTAGTCCACAACCCGCCAACCTGCCCAATGAGCAGTTCTTC.

This clonotype showed up many times. The V gene is TRBV6-5, the J gene TRBJ2-7, with D possibly called TRBD1 or TRBD2 (5 bases each). The CDR3 has 13 amino acids. V was pared by 3 bases and J by 5 bases, with 11 bases between. Germline V gene sequence: CDR1 MNHEY, CDR2 SVGAGI. The chain's CDR3 is CASSYGLGDEQYF. The CDR3 bases are TGTGCCAGCAGTTATGGGTTGGGGGACGAGCAGTACTTC.

The chain is built from TRBV19 and TRBJ2-7, with D unresolved. CDR1 is LNHDA, CDR2 SQIVND, per germline (reference sequence). The CDR3 contains 13 residues. The V end lost 7 bases, the J end lost 1 base, and 11 bases lay between the germline ends. Written as DNA, the CDR3 is TGTGCCAGTACGGCAGAATCTTCCTACGAGCAGTACTTC. Amino acids: CASTAESSYEQYF.

About this clonotype: One base away lies a much larger clone, so this may be a sequencing read error. This chain links TRBV2 with TRBJ2-1; 9 nucleotides match TRBD2. This CDR3 has 11 amino acids. Germline V gene data show CDR1 as SNHLY and CDR2 as FYNNEI. CDR3 nucleotides: TGTGTCAGTACACTAGCGGGTGAGCAGTTCTTC. Translating gives CVSTLAGEQFF.

This clonotype showed up many times. This chain's CDR3 is CASSLANVLAEQYF. The CDR3 nucleotides read TGCGCCAGCAGCTTGGCTAATGTTTTGGCGGAGCAGTATTTT. The chain joins TRBV5-1 to TRBJ2-3; no reliable D call. This CDR3 is built from 14 residues. V lost 0 bases, J lost 11 bases, and 16 bases lay in between. Germline values: CDR1 SGHRS, CDR2 YFSETQ.

In DNA, the CDR3 is TGCAGTGCTAGAGATGAAAGGGCCCGGGGGACCCAGTACTTC. It is translated as CSARDERARGTQYF. The chain recombines TRBV20-1 with TRBJ2-5; tentative D call: TRBD2 (5 bases). CDR3 length: 14 residues. Trimming removed 0 bases from V and 7 bases from J, with 15 bases in between. Germline V CDR1 and CDR2: DFQATT, SNEGSKA (reference sequence).

At least ten counts were recorded for this clonotype. V and J are TRBV20-1 and TRBJ2-4; no clear D. The CDR3 is made up of 14 amino acids. Trimming took 3 bases from V and 6 from J, leaving 15 bases between them. The germline V gene encodes CDR1 DFQATT and CDR2 SNEGSKA (reference sequence). This CDR3 is CSASPYGAANIQYF. Written as DNA, the CDR3 is TGCAGTGCTAGCCCCTACGGTGCGGCAAACATTCAGTACTTC.

The chain carries TRBV20-1 and TRBJ2-1; 10 bases are a match to TRBD2. CDR3 length equals 16 residues. V shed 6 bases and J 4 bases; nucleotides not matched to a gene: 12. Per the germline V gene, CDR1 is DFQATT and CDR2 is SNEGSKA (reference sequence). CDR3 in amino acids: CSAIRPLAGLYNEQFF. The DNA of the CDR3 is TGCAGTGCGATACGTCCACTAGCGGGATTATACAATGAGCAGTTCTTC.

This clonotype showed up just a few times. The chain is built from TRBV5-4 and TRBJ2-1, with 8 bases lining up with TRBD2. The germline V gene has CDR1 SGHNT and CDR2 YYREEE (reference sequence). Trimming took 3 bases from V and 10 from J; bases not matched to a gene: 0. The length of the CDR3 is 11 residues. The DNA for the CDR3 is TGTGCCAGCAGCTGGACTAGCGAGCAGTTCTTC. This codes for CASSWTSEQFF.

This clonotype was counted a single time. The CDR3: CASSQVGGGTGELFF. DNA for the CDR3: TGTGCCAGCAGCCAAGTTGGAGGTGGGACCGGGGAGCTGTTTTTT. The rearrangement uses TRBV4-2 and TRBJ2-2, with D tentatively TRBD2 (5 bases). Germline assignment: CDR1 LGHNA and CDR2 YNFKEQ. V was shortened by 1 base and J by 5 bases, with 11 bases between the two germline ends. This CDR3 comprises 15 residues.

As concerns this clonotype: A much larger clone differs by one base, so this may be a read error. The chain joins TRBV5-4 to TRBJ2-1, with D possibly being TRBD1 or TRBD2 (5 bases each). This CDR3 spans 16 amino acids. Germline CDR1 and CDR2: SGHNT and YYREEE (reference sequence). CDR3 amino acids: CPSSLGRGTTYNEQFF. CDR3 sequence (DNA): TGTCCCAGCAGCTTGGGGCGAGGGACCACCTACAATGAGCAGTTCTTC.

This chain connects TRBV12-3 or TRBV12-4 to TRBJ2-3, with D maybe TRBD1 (6 bases). V was trimmed by 5 bases and J by 0 bases, leaving 15 bases between them. The CDR3 contains 16 residues. This CDR3 is CASSPGQETSTDTQYF. CDR3 in DNA: TGTGCCAGCAGTCCGGGACAAGAAACTAGCACAGATACGCAGTATTTT.

The chain has TRBV7-9 and TRBJ2-1, with unresolved D. Trimming left V 11 bases short and J 4 bases short, with 15 bases between. CDR1 and CDR2 (germline): SEHNR, FQNEAQ (reference sequence). This CDR3 is built from 13 residues. CDR3 sequence: CAQAEKPYNEQFF. The CDR3 DNA reads TGTGCCCAGGCGGAAAAACCATACAATGAGCAGTTCTTC.

The table lists this clonotype with a few counts. This rearrangement joins TRBV20-1 to TRBJ1-1; no firm D call. V was cut by 6 bases and J by 8 bases, with 16 bases left in between. This CDR3 is 12 amino acids long. Germline V gene data show CDR1 as DFQATT and CDR2 as SNEGSKA (reference sequence). In DNA form, the CDR3 reads TGCAGTGCAAATCGCCTTAAGAAAGAAGCTTTCTTT. Amino acids: CSANRLKKEAFF.

This clonotype was picked up many times. This chain links TRBV29-1 with TRBJ2-5, with 7 bases lining up with TRBD2. Germline CDR1 and CDR2: SQVTM and ANQGSEA. After removal of 4 bases from V and 7 bases from J, the junction contained 12 bases not matched to a gene. The CDR3 consists of 14 residues. The CDR3 sequence is CSVASGPSEVTQYF. In nucleotides, the CDR3 is TGCAGCGTTGCTAGCGGCCCCAGCGAGGTGACCCAGTACTTC.

This clonotype was observed at least ten times. V and J are TRBV11-2 and TRBJ2-5; D is undetermined. Trimming took off 5 bases at V and 11 bases at J, with 3 bases between the two ends. CDR1 is SGHAT and CDR2 is FQNNGV in the germline V gene. This CDR3 spans 8 amino acids. This CDR3 reads CASSPQYF. The CDR3 DNA is TGTGCCAGCAGCCCACAGTACTTC.

This clonotype has ten or more counts. This rearrangement joins TRBV12-3 or TRBV12-4 to TRBJ2-5, with a possible D match to TRBD2 (5 bases). The CDR3 consists of 13 residues. Trimming left V 4 bases short and J 1 base short, with 7 bases between. CDR3 region: CASSWTGQETQYF. In DNA form, the CDR3 reads TGTGCCAGCAGTTGGACTGGCCAAGAGACCCAGTACTTC.